This is a list of T cell receptor beta chains from one sample in a study of shared T cell receptors in the human thymus. Sequencing used immunoSEQ multiplex PCR; TCRdb keeps in-frame clones, though not all of them. Of hundreds of thousands of clones in the sample, around 87% were seen once. These same records also appear under a second study, on human thymus T cells.

Sequenced input: thymocytes. The receptors come from a boy under two years old with a congenital heart defect. The CDR3 runs from the conserved cysteine through the conserved F or W. The order of the fields is V gene, J gene, clone size, D gene, CDR3 DNA, CDR3 protein. The D gene is left open where the match is weak. A row's size may be missing; if present it is once, few, many or a size class.

TRBV5-4,TRBJ2-4,few,NA,TGTGCCAGCAGCCTAGGCGGAGACATTCAGTACTTC,CASSLGGDIQYF
TRBV19,TRBJ2-5,once,NA,TGTGCCAGTAGTATAGAGGTCCAGGGAGAGACCCAGTACTTC,CASSIEVQGETQYF
TRBV7-8,TRBJ1-3,NA,NA,TGTGCCAGCAGCTTAGAACAGCTATACTCTGGAAACACCATATATTTT,CASSLEQLYSGNTIYF
TRBV4-3,TRBJ2-3,NA,TRBD2,TGCGCCAGCAGCCAAGAGCTAGCGGTTAGGCCTAGCACAGATACGCAGTATTTT,CASSQELAVRPSTDTQYF
TRBV6-1,TRBJ1-4,few,TRBD1,TGTGCCAGCAGTGAATTGGGGACAGTCAATGAAAAACTGTTTTTT,CASSELGTVNEKLFF
TRBV13,TRBJ2-3,NA,TRBD2,TGTGCCAGCAGCTCCCGTACTAGCGGCACAGATACGCAGTATTTT,CASSSRTSGTDTQYF
TRBV6-1,TRBJ1-5,NA,TRBD1,TGTGCCAGCAGTGAAGCGCTAAGGAACCCCCGGGACAGGGGAAATCAGCCCCAGCATTTT,CASSEALRNPRDRGNQPQHF
TRBV7-9,TRBJ1-2,NA,TRBD1,TGTGCCAGCAGCGCTCGCGGACAGGGGGCCTATGGCTACACCTTC,CASSARGQGAYGYTF
TRBV4-3,TRBJ2-7,NA,TRBD2,TGCGCCAGCAGCCGCCGGGGACTAGCGTCCTACGAGCAGTACTTC,CASSRRGLASYEQYF
TRBV10-3,TRBJ2-1,NA,NA,TGTGCCATCAACACCCAGTGGCATGAGCAGTTCTTC,CAINTQWHEQFF
TRBV30,TRBJ1-2,NA,NA,TGTGCCTGGTCCCTTTCGCCTCGACAGGTCCCTAACTATGGCTACACCTTC,CAWSLSPRQVPNYGYTF
TRBV27,TRBJ2-7,NA,NA,TGTGCCAGCAGTTTATCCCTAGACCCGGCCTACGAGCAGTACTTC,CASSLSLDPAYEQYF
TRBV13,TRBJ2-1,NA,NA,TGTGCCAGCAGCCTACCCCCGAGCGGAGAGACCTACAATGAGCAGTTCTTC,CASSLPPSGETYNEQFF
TRBV4-1,TRBJ1-5,NA,NA,TGCGCCAGCAGCCCGAACTTTGACGGAGGTAGCAATCAGCCCCAGCATTTT,CASSPNFDGGSNQPQHF
TRBV29-1,TRBJ2-5,NA,NA,TGCAGCGTTGCGACAAACAGGGCCCAAGAGACCCAGTACTTC,CSVATNRAQETQYF
TRBV7-6,TRBJ2-1,NA,TRBD2,TGTGCCAGCAGCTTGGGCGGGAGCAGGAATGAGCAGTTCTTC,CASSLGGSRNEQFF
TRBV6-1,TRBJ2-4,once,TRBD2,TGTGCCAGCAGTGACGGGGGGGGCATCCTGGCCAAAAACATTCAGTACTTC,CASSDGGGILAKNIQYF
TRBV5-4,TRBJ1-2,NA,TRBD1,TGTGCCAGCAGCTCGACAGGGATTGGCTATGGCTACACCTTC,CASSSTGIGYGYTF
TRBV28,TRBJ2-3,NA,TRBD2,TGTGCCAGCAGTTCACTAGCGGATCCACATACGCAGTATTTT,CASSSLADPHTQYF
TRBV18,TRBJ2-1,NA,TRBD2,TGTGCCAGCTCAGGAATCGGGAGGGCCCCCCACAATGAGCAGTTCTTC,CASSGIGRAPHNEQFF
TRBV6-1,TRBJ1-1,NA,NA,TGTGCCAGCAGTGTTTCCAAGAGAAACACTGAAGCTTTCTTT,CASSVSKRNTEAFF
TRBV28,TRBJ2-7,NA,NA,TGTGCCAGCAGTCTCCCCAGGGGACCCTTCTACGAGCAGTACTTC,CASSLPRGPFYEQYF
TRBV30,TRBJ1-5,NA,TRBD1,TGTGCCTGGAGTCCGAACGGACCACAGGGGTCCTGGGGTAATCAGCCCCAGCATTTT,CAWSPNGPQGSWGNQPQHF
TRBV29-1,TRBJ2-1,NA,TRBD2,TGCAGCGTTACCGGGACTAGCGGGCCCTACAATGAGCAGTTCTTC,CSVTGTSGPYNEQFF
TRBV5-8,TRBJ2-7,NA,NA,TGTGCCAGCAGCCCTTTCTTGGAGCAGTACTTC,CASSPFLEQYF
TRBV27,TRBJ1-1,NA,NA,TGTGCCAGCAGTTTAGATAGGGAGATGACTGAAGCTTTCTTT,CASSLDREMTEAFF
TRBV29-1,TRBJ2-4,NA,NA,TGCAGCGTTGGGCTCCCCGGGTATGACAAAAACATTCAGTACTTC,CSVGLPGYDKNIQYF
TRBV9,TRBJ2-5,NA,NA,TGTGCCAGCAGCCTTACCCCGGGAAGGGAGACCCAGTACTTC,CASSLTPGRETQYF
TRBV4-1,TRBJ2-1,NA,TRBD2,TGCGCCAGCAGCCAAGAGGTAGCGGGAGAGGCCTACAATGAGCAGTTCTTC,CASSQEVAGEAYNEQFF
TRBV4-3,TRBJ2-5,NA,NA,TGCGCCAGCAGCCCCCAACTAGTGCAAGAGACCCAGTACTTC,CASSPQLVQETQYF
TRBV7-8,TRBJ1-4,NA,NA,TGTGCCAGCAGCTTAGCTGCGGGTGAAAAACTGTTTTTT,CASSLAAGEKLFF
TRBV28,TRBJ1-1,NA,NA,TGTGCCAGCAGTTGTGCGGGGGTCACTGAAGCTTTCTTT,CASSCAGVTEAFF
TRBV28,TRBJ1-3,NA,TRBD1,TGTGCCAGCAGTTGGGACAGGACTGGAAACACCATATATTTT,CASSWDRTGNTIYF
TRBV2,TRBJ2-3,NA,NA,TGTGCCAGCAGTGATTACTGCACAGATACGCAGTATTTT,CASSDYCTDTQYF
TRBV27,TRBJ2-6,NA,TRBD1,TGTGCCAGCAGTTTATCGTGGCCAGGGGGCTCTGGGGCCAACGTCCTGACTTTC,CASSLSWPGGSGANVLTF
TRBV11-3,TRBJ1-1,NA,NA,TGTGCCAGCAGCCCTAGGGACTCACGGAACACTGAAGCTTTCTTT,CASSPRDSRNTEAFF
TRBV5-1,TRBJ2-5,NA,TRBD2,TGCGCCACCCGACTAGCGGGAGGTCGTCAAGAGACCCAGTACTTC,CATRLAGGRQETQYF
TRBV2,TRBJ2-4,NA,TRBD1,TGTGCCAGCAGTGAAGCTAGGGACAGGGAAGGGCACATTCAGTACTTC,CASSEARDREGHIQYF
TRBV5-1,TRBJ2-7,NA,TRBD2,TGCGCCAGCAGCTCCAGGGGCGAAACCCTGGCGGGGGGGACCTACGAGCAGTACTTC,CASSSRGETLAGGTYEQYF
TRBV27,TRBJ2-7,NA,TRBD2,TGTGCCAGCAGTAGAGGGACTAGTAAGACCTACGAGCAGTACTTC,CASSRGTSKTYEQYF
TRBV11-2,TRBJ2-7,NA,TRBD2,TGTGCCAGCAGCTTCGGACTAGCGAGAACCTACGAGCAGTACTTC,CASSFGLARTYEQYF
TRBV29-1,TRBJ2-3,NA,TRBD2,TGCAGCGTGGGGACTAGCGGGAGCACAGATACGCAGTATTTT,CSVGTSGSTDTQYF
TRBV28,TRBJ1-2,NA,NA,TGTGCCAGCAGTTCTCCCCCTCCGGTTAACTATGGCTACACCTTC,CASSSPPPVNYGYTF
TRBV7-2,TRBJ1-5,once,NA,TGTGCCAGCAGCTTTCGACAGGGCAATCAGCCCCAGCATTTT,CASSFRQGNQPQHF
TRBV4-3,TRBJ2-7,NA,TRBD1,TGCGCCAGCAGCCACGGCGTGGGGACAGGGATTCTCCACGAGCAGTACTTC,CASSHGVGTGILHEQYF
TRBV30,TRBJ1-1,few,NA,TGTGCCTGGAGAGCTACAATCCCGGGTCGACGAGGGAACACTGAAGCTTTCTTT,CAWRATIPGRRGNTEAFF
TRBV4-2,TRBJ1-3,NA,NA,TGTGCCAGCAGCCAAGAGGGGCAGCGAAACTCTGGAAACACCATATATTTT,CASSQEGQRNSGNTIYF
TRBV11-2,TRBJ2-7,NA,TRBD2,TGTGCCAGCAGCTTAGATCGAACTAGCGGGAGGCGCTACGAGCAGTACTTC,CASSLDRTSGRRYEQYF
TRBV6-6,TRBJ2-5,few,NA,TGTGCCAGCAGTTACTCAGGGGGAGAAGAGACCCAGTACTTC,CASSYSGGEETQYF
TRBV4-3,TRBJ2-7,NA,TRBD2,TGCGCCAGCAGCCAAGAGAGGGGACTAGCGGGGACCTACGAGCAGTACTTC,CASSQERGLAGTYEQYF
TRBV5-4,TRBJ2-7,few,TRBD1,TGTGCCAGCAGCGAGAACAGGGGGCTGGACGAGCAGTACTTC,CASSENRGLDEQYF
TRBV14,TRBJ1-1,once,NA,TGTGCCAGCAGCCCCGCAGACTTGAACACTGAAGCTTTCTTT,CASSPADLNTEAFF
TRBV28,TRBJ2-7,NA,NA,TGTGCCAGCAGCTTCCCCGGGTCCTACGAGCAGTACTTC,CASSFPGSYEQYF
TRBV5-4,TRBJ2-7,NA,TRBD1,TGTGCCAGCAGCCGGGACAGGAGCTCCTACGAGCAGTACTTC,CASSRDRSSYEQYF
TRBV11-2,TRBJ2-7,once,NA,TGTGCCAGCAGCTTATTGCAGGGTCTCTACGAGCAGTACTTC,CASSLLQGLYEQYF